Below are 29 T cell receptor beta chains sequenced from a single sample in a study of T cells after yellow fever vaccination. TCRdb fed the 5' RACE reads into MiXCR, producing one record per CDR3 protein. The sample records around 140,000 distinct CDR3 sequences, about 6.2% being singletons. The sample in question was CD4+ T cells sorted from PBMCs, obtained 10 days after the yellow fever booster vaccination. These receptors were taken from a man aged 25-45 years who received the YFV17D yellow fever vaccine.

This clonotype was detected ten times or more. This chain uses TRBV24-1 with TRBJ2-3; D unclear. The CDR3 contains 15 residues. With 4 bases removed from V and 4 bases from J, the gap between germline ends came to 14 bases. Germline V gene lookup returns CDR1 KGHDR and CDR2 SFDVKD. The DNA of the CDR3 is TGTGCCACCAGTGACCCCGGGTCGGCCCCAGATACGCAGTATTTT. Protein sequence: CATSDPGSAPDTQYF.

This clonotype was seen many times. CDR3 amino acids: CASRGQGALPNEQFF. The CDR3 nucleotides are TGTGCCAGCAGGGGACAGGGGGCCCTTCCGAATGAGCAGTTCTTC. The chain combines TRBV6-5 with TRBJ2-1; 12 nucleotides agree with TRBD1. Germline CDR1 reads MNHEY; CDR2 reads SVGAGI. The length of the CDR3 is 15 residues. V lost 6 bases to trimming and J lost 7 bases; unmatched junction nucleotides: 7.

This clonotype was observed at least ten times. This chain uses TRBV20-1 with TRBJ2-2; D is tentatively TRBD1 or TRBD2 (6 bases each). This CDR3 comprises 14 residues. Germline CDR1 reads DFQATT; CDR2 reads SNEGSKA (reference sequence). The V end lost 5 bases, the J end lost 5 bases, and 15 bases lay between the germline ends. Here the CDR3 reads CSARTGGPTGELFF. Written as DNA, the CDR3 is TGCAGTGCTCGCACCGGGGGCCCAACCGGGGAGCTGTTTTTT.

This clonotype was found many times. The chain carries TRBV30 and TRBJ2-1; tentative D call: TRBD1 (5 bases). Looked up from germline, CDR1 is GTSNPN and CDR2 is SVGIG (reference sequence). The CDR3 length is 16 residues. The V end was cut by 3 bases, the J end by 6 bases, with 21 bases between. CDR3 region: CAWSPASGFGFNEQFF. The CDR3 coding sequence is TGTGCCTGGAGCCCCGCTTCAGGGTTCGGATTCAATGAGCAGTTCTTC.

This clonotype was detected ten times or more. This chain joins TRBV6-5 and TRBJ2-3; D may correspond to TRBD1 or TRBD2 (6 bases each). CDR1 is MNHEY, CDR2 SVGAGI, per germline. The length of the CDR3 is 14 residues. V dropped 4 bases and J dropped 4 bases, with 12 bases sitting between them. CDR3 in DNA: TGTGCCAGCAGTTTTGGGGGGCGCCCAGATACGCAGTATTTT. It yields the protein CASSFGGRPDTQYF.

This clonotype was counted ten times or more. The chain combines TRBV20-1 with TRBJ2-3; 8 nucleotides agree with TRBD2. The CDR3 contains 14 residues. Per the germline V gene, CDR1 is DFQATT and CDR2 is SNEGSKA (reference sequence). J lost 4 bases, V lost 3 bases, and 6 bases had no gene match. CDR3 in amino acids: CSASRLAGADTQYF. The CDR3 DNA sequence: TGCAGTGCTAGTAGGCTAGCGGGTGCAGATACGCAGTATTTT.

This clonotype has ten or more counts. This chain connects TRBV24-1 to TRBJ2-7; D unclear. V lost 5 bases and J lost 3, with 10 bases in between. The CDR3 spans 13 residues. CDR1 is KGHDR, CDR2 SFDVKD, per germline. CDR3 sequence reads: CATSVEKFYEQYF. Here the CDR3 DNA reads TGTGCCACCAGTGTTGAGAAATTCTACGAGCAGTACTTC.

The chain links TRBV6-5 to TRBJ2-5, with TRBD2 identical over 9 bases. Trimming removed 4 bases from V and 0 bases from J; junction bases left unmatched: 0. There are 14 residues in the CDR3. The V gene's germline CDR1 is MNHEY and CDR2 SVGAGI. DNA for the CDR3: TGTGCCAGCAGTTCTAGCGGGAACCAAGAGACCCAGTACTTC. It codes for CASSSSGNQETQYF.

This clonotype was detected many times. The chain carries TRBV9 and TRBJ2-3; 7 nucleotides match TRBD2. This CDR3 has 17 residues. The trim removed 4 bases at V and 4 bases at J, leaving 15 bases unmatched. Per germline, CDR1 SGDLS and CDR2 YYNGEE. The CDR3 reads CASSPLVGRSGADTQYF. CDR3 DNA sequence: TGTGCCAGCAGCCCCCTGGTCGGGAGGTCGGGCGCAGATACGCAGTATTTT.

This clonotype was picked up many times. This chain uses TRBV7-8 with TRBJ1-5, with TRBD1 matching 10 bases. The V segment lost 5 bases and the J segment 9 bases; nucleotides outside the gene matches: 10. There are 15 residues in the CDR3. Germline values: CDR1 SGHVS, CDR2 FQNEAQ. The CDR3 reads CASSRDRGYPSPQHF. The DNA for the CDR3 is TGTGCCAGCAGCCGGGACAGGGGCTATCCGTCGCCCCAGCATTTT.

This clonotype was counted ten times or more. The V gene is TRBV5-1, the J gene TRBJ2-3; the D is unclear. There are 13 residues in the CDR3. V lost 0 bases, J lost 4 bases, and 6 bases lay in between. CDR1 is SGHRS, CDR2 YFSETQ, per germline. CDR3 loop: CASSLESPDTQYF. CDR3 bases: TGCGCCAGCAGCTTGGAGTCGCCAGATACGCAGTATTTT.

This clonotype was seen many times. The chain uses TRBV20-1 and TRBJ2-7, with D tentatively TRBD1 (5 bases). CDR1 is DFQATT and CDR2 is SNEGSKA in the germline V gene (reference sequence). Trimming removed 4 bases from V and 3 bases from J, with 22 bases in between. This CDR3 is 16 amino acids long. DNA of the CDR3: TGCAGTGCTAATAAGAATCCAGGGAACAGGCACTACGAGCAGTACTTC. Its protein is CSANKNPGNRHYEQYF.

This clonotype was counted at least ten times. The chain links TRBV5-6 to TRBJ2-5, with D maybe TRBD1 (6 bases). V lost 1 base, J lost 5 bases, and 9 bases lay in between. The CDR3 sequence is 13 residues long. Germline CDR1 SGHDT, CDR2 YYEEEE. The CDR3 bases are TGTGCCAGCAGCTTGTATCAGGGGGAGACCCAGTACTTC. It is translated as CASSLYQGETQYF.

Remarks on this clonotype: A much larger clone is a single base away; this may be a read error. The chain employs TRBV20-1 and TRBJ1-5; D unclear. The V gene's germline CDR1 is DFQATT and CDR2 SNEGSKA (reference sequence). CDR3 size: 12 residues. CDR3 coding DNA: TGCAGTGCTAAAGGGAGCGATCAGCACCAGCATTTT. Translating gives CSAKGSDQHQHF.

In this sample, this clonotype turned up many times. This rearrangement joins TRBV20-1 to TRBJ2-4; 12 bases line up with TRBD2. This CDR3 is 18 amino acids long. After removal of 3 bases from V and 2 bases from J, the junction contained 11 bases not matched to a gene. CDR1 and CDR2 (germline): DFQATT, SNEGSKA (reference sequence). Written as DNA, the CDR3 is TGCAGTGCTAGGACTAGCGGGAGAATGGCTGGAACCAAAAACATTCAGTACTTC. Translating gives CSARTSGRMAGTKNIQYF.

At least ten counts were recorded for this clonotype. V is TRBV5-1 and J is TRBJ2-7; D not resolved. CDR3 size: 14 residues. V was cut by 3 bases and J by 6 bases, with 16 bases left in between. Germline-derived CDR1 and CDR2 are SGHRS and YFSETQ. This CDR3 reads CASSSLGPSGEQYF. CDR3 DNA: TGCGCCAGCAGCTCCCTTGGGCCTTCGGGCGAGCAGTACTTC.

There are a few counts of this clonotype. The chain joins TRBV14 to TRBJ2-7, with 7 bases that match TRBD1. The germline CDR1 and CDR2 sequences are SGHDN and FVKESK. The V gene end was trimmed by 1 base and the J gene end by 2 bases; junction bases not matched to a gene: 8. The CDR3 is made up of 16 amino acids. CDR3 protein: CASSQGGTENTYEQYF. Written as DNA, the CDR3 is TGTGCCAGCAGCCAAGGTGGGACAGAGAACACCTACGAGCAGTACTTC. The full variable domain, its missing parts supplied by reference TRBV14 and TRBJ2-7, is EAGVTQFPSHSVIEKGQTVTLRCDPISGHDNLYWYRRVMGKEIKFLLHFVKESKQDESGMPNNRFLAERTGGTYSTLKVQPAELEDSGVYFCASSQGGTENTYEQYFGPGTRLTVT.

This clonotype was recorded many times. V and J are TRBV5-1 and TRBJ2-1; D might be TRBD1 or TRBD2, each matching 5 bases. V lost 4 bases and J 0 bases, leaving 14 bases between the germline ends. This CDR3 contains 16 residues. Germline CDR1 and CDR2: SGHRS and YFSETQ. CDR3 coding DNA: TGCGCCAGCAGCCCGGGACGGGTGAGCTCCTACAATGAGCAGTTCTTC. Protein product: CASSPGRVSSYNEQFF.

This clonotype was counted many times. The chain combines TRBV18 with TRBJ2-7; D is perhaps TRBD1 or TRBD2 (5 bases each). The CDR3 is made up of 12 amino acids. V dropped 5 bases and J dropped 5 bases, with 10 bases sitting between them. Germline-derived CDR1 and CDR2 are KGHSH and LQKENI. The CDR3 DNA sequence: TGTGCCAGCTCAAACCAGGGAGACGAGCAGTACTTC. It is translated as CASSNQGDEQYF. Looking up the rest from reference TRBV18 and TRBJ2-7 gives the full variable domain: NAGVMQNPRHLVRRRGQEARLRCSPMKGHSHVYWYRQLPEEGLKFMVYLQKENIIDESGMPKERFSAEFPKEGPSILRIQQVVRGDSAAYFCASSNQGDEQYFGPGTRLTVT.

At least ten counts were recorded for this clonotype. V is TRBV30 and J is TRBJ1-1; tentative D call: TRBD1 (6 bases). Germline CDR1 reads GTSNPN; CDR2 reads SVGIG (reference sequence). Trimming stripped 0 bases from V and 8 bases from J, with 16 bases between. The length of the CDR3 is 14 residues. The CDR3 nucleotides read TGTGCCTGGAGTGTAGGGGGGCAGGTTTTCGAAGCTTTCTTT. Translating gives CAWSVGGQVFEAFF.

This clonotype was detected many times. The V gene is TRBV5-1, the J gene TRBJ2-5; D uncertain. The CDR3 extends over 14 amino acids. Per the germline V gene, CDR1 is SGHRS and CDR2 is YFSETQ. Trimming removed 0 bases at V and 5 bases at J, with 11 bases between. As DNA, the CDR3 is TGCGCCAGCAGCTTGGAGGCCAGCTTGGAGACCCAGTACTTC. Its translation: CASSLEASLETQYF.

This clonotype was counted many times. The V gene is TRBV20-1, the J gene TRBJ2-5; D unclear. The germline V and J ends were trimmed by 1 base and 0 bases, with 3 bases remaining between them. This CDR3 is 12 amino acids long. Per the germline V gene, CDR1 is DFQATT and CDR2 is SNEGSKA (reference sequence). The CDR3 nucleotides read TGCAGTGCTAGAGGGTACCAAGAGACCCAGTACTTC. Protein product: CSARGYQETQYF.

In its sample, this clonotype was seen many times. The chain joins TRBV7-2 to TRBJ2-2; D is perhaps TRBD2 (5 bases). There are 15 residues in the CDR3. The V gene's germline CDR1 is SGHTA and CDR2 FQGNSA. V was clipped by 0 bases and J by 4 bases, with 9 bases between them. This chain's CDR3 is CASSLAMDSTGELFF. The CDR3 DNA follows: TGTGCCAGCAGCTTAGCTATGGACTCCACCGGGGAGCTGTTTTTT.

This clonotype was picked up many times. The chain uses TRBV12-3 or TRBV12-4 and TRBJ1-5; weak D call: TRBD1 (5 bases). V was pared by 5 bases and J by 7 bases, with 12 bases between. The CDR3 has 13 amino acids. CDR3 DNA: TGTGCCAGCAGTCACGGGGGTGAACAGCCCCAGCATTTT. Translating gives CASSHGGEQPQHF.

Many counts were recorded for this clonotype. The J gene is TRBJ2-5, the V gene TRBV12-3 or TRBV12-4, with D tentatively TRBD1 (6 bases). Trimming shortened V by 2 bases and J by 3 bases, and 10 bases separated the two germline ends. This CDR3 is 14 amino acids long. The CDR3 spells CASSLYEGEETQYF. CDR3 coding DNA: TGTGCCAGCAGTTTATACGAGGGGGAAGAGACCCAGTACTTC.

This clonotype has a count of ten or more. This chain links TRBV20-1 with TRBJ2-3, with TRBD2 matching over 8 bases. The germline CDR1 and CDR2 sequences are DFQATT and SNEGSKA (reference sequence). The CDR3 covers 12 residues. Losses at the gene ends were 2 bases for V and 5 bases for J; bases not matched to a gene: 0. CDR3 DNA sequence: TGCAGTGCTAGACTAGCGGGAGATACGCAGTATTTT. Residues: CSARLAGDTQYF.

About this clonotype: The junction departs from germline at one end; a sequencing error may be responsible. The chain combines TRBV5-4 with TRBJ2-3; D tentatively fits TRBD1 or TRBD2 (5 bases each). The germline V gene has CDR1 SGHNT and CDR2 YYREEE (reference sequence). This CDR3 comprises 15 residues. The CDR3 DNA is TGTGCCAACAGCTCCCACTGGGGGACCACAGATACGCAGTATTTT. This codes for CANSSHWGTTDTQYF. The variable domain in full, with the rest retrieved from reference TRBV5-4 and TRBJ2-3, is ETGVTQSPTHLIKTRGQQVTLRCSSQSGHNTVSWYQQALGQGPQFIFQYYREEENGRGNFPPRFSGLQFPNYSSELNVNALELDDSALYLCANSSHWGTTDTQYFGPGTRLTVL.

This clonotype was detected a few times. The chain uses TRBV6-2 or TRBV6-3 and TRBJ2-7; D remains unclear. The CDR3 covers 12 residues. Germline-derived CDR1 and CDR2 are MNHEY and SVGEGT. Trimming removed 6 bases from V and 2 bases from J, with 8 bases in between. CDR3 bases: TGTGCCAGCAGCCGCCGGACCTACGAGCAGTACTTC. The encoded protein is CASSRRTYEQYF.

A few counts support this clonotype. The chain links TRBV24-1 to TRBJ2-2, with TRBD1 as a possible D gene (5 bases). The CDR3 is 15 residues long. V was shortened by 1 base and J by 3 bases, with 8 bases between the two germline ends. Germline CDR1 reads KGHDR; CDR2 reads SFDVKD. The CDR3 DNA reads TGTGCCACCAGTGATTTTCAGGGCTACACCGGGGAGCTGTTTTTT. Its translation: CATSDFQGYTGELFF.